These 26 T cell receptor beta chains came from one sample sequenced in a study of blood T cell repertoires in COVID-19. The assay was immunoSEQ multiplex PCR, and TCRdb's table has in-frame clones only and misses some. The sample consists of about 480,000 clones, 88% of them appearing once. Sequencing input: peripheral blood. These receptor sequences come from a woman aged 50 to 60 with COVID-19, enrolled during active disease.

The V gene is TRBV7-7, the J gene TRBJ1-1, with D tentatively TRBD1 (6 bases). Trimming left V 5 bases short and J 6 bases short, with 16 bases between. Germline CDR1 is SSHAT and CDR2 is FNYEAQ (reference sequence). The CDR3 loop spans 14 amino acids. CDR3 sequence reads: CASSPDPGGPEAFF. CDR3 sequence (DNA): TGTGCCAGCAGCCCCGACCCGGGGGGCCCTGAAGCTTTCTTT.

The chain employs TRBV5-1 and TRBJ1-1, with 8 bases lining up with TRBD1. V dropped 1 base and J dropped 3; count of bases not matched to a gene: 2. This CDR3 has 14 amino acids. Looked up from germline, CDR1 is SGHRS and CDR2 is YFSETQ. CDR3 sequence: CASSLYRGDTEAFF. In DNA, the CDR3 is TGCGCCAGCAGCTTGTACAGGGGGGACACTGAAGCTTTCTTT.

The chain couples TRBV6-5 to TRBJ1-2, with 9 positions matching TRBD1. The CDR3 has 14 residues. V was clipped by 5 bases and J by 8 bases; unmatched bases: 9. Germline lookup yields CDR1 MNHEY and CDR2 SVGAGI. CDR3 sequence: CASSLRDRAGGYTF. CDR3 nucleotide sequence: TGTGCCAGCAGTCTTCGGGACAGGGCGGGCGGCTACACCTTC.

This clone was seen just once. V gene TRBV21-1 combines with J gene TRBJ2-5; the table's TRBD1 call for D was not verified on the DNA. TRBV21-1 is a known pseudogene. This CDR3 region has 14 residues. CDR3 in DNA: TGTGCCAGCAGCAGGCAGGGGGGCCGAGAGACCCAGTACTTC. Protein: CASSRQGGRETQYF.

V and J are TRBV11-2 and TRBJ2-5; 7 nucleotides line up with TRBD1. The CDR3 covers 17 residues. The germline CDR1 and CDR2 sequences are SGHAT and FQNNGV. V trimming: 1 base; J trimming: 5 bases; junction bases outside the gene matches: 13. CDR3 sequence reads: CASSLGVWDSIGETQYF. In nucleotides, the CDR3 is TGTGCCAGCAGCTTAGGGGTCTGGGACAGTATAGGTGAGACCCAGTACTTC.

The chain uses TRBV6-5 and TRBJ1-1; no reliable D call. The CDR3 contains 15 residues. The germline V and J ends were trimmed by 4 bases and 1 base, with 13 bases remaining between them. Per the germline V gene, CDR1 is MNHEY and CDR2 is SVGAGI. This CDR3 is CASSSPGGKNTEAFF. CDR3 DNA sequence: TGTGCCAGCAGTTCTCCGGGAGGGAAGAACACTGAAGCTTTCTTT.

The gene calls are TRBV3-1 (or the pseudogene TRBV3-2) and TRBJ2-7; maybe TRBD2 (5 bases). The CDR3 extends over 15 amino acids. Looked up from germline, CDR1 is LGHDT and CDR2 is YNNKEL (reference sequence). V lost 6 bases and J 0 bases, leaving 15 bases between the germline ends. CDR3 nucleotide sequence: TGTGCCAGCAGTTGGGGAAGCGGTGGCTCCTACGAGCAGTACTTC. It encodes CASSWGSGGSYEQYF.

This clone was seen only once. The chain carries TRBV2 and TRBJ1-4; TRBD1 might be the D (5 bases). Looked up from germline, CDR1 is SNHLY and CDR2 is FYNNEI. The length of the CDR3 is 18 residues. Trimming took off 4 bases at V and 8 bases at J, with 26 bases between the two ends. The CDR3 DNA sequence: TGTGCCAGCAGTGCCCACCGGACACCGCACTCAGGTGGGGAAAAACTGTTTTTT. Its translation is CASSAHRTPHSGGEKLFF. Variable domain in full (rest from reference TRBV2 and TRBJ1-4): EPEVTQTPSHQVTQMGQEVILRCVPISNHLYFYWYRQILGQKVEFLVSFYNNEISEKSEIFDDQFSVERPDGSNFTLKIRSTKLEDSAMYFCASSAHRTPHSGGEKLFFGSGTQLSVL.

CDR3 loop: CAWREQGVSYNSPLHF. CDR3 bases: TGTGCCTGGAGGGAACAGGGGGTATCCTATAATTCACCCCTCCACTTT. J is TRBJ1-6 and V is TRBV30, with 8 nucleotides matching TRBD1. Germline values: CDR1 GTSNPN, CDR2 SVGIG (reference sequence). The CDR3 consists of 16 residues. The V segment lost 3 bases and the J segment 1 base; nucleotides outside the gene matches: 5. Together with reference TRBV30 and TRBJ1-6, the CDR3 gives the full variable domain: SQTIHQWPATLVQPVGSPLSLECTVEGTSNPNLYWYRQAAGRGLQLLFYSVGIGQISSEVPQNLSASRPQDRQFILSSKKLLLSDSGFYLCAWREQGVSYNSPLHFGNGTRLTVT.

Here the CDR3 DNA reads TGTGCCAGCAGCTCCCCAGGGGGCGATGCCTCTGGGGCCAACGTCCTGACTTTC. Its translation: CASSSPGGDASGANVLTF. The V gene is TRBV28, the J gene TRBJ2-6; 8 bases agree with TRBD1. Germline V gene lookup returns CDR1 MDHEN and CDR2 SYDVKM. The length of the CDR3 is 18 residues. Losses at the gene ends were 6 bases for V and 0 bases for J; bases not matched to a gene: 10.

This chain connects TRBV16 to TRBJ1-2; no firm D call. This CDR3 is built from 17 residues. CDR1 is KGHSY and CDR2 is FQNENV in the germline V gene. The V gene lost 4 bases and the J gene lost 2 bases, with 20 bases spanning the gap. The CDR3, as DNA: TGTGCCAGCAGCCTTCATGGCGGCCTAAACACGAACTATGGCTACACCTTC. Encoded protein: CASSLHGGLNTNYGYTF.

The V and J genes are TRBV12-3 or TRBV12-4 and TRBJ2-7; a possible D gene is TRBD2 (6 bases). Deletions cut 1 base from V and 9 bases from J, with 10 bases between. The length of the CDR3 is 12 residues. CDR3 amino acids: CASSLGRAVQYF. As DNA, the CDR3 is TGTGCCAGCAGTTTAGGGAGGGCGGTGCAGTACTTC.

The chain carries TRBV7-8 and TRBJ2-5; possible D gene TRBD2, 6 bases. The CDR3 is 15 amino acids. Looked up from germline, CDR1 is SGHVS and CDR2 is FQNEAQ. Deletions cut 5 bases from V and 1 base from J, with 14 bases between. The CDR3 DNA is TGTGCCAGCAGCCTGGGGGACTCACGCCAAGAGACCCAGTACTTC. Amino acids: CASSLGDSRQETQYF. The complete variable domain, with remaining parts taken from reference TRBV7-8 and TRBJ2-5, reads GAGVSQSPRYKVAKRGQDVALRCDPISGHVSLFWYQQALGQGPEFLTYFQNEAQLDKSGLPSDRFFAERPEGSVSTLKIQRTQQEDSAVYLCASSLGDSRQETQYFGPGTRLLVL.

This clone was seen once. The genes are TRBV9 and TRBJ2-1; TRBD2 matches at 13 bases. V trimming: 3 bases; J trimming: 8 bases; junction bases outside the gene matches: 8. The CDR3 runs 16 residues. From germline, CDR1 is SGDLS and CDR2 YYNGEE. CDR3: CASSAGTSGGAYEQFF. The CDR3 DNA reads TGTGCCAGCAGCGCGGGCACTAGCGGGGGGGCCTATGAGCAGTTCTTC.

This clone was recorded once. The rearrangement links TRBV24-1 to TRBJ1-2; 7 bases fit TRBD1. This CDR3 has 14 amino acids. With V trimmed by 1 base and J by 8 bases, 6 bases remained unmatched. The V gene's germline CDR1 is KGHDR and CDR2 SFDVKD. DNA of the CDR3: TGTGCCACCAGTGATTTTCGGCAGGGGGTCGGCTACACCTTC. Translation gives CATSDFRQGVGYTF.

The J gene is TRBJ1-2, the V gene TRBV7-9; 9 nucleotides match TRBD1. This CDR3 region has 13 residues. V lost 5 bases to trimming and J lost 8 bases; unmatched junction nucleotides: 6. Germline values: CDR1 SEHNR, CDR2 FQNEAQ (reference sequence). In DNA form, the CDR3 reads TGTGCCAGCAGCAGGGGACAGGGTTGGGGCTACACCTTC. This encodes CASSRGQGWGYTF.

The CDR3 here is CASSLAVNTEAFF. The CDR3 nucleotides read TGTGCCAGCAGTTTGGCGGTGAACACTGAAGCTTTCTTT. The V and J genes are TRBV28 and TRBJ1-1; no clear D. V was clipped by 3 bases and J by 0 bases, with 5 bases between them. The length of the CDR3 is 13 residues. Germline assignment: CDR1 MDHEN and CDR2 SYDVKM.

The gene calls are TRBV10-3 and TRBJ1-2; 9 positions match TRBD1. Losses at the gene ends were 3 bases for V and 2 bases for J; bases not matched to a gene: 4. The CDR3 is made up of 15 amino acids. CDR1 and CDR2 (germline): ENHRY, SYGVKD. The CDR3 bases are TGTGCCATCAGTGACCCCGGGACAGGGAACTATGGCTACACCTTC. Its translation: CAISDPGTGNYGYTF.

The chain carries TRBV28 and TRBJ1-2; D call uncertain. The CDR3 sequence is 12 residues long. Germline values: CDR1 MDHEN, CDR2 SYDVKM. The germline V and J ends were trimmed by 7 bases and 1 base, with 7 bases remaining between them. The CDR3 spells CASNFGNYGYTF. DNA of the CDR3: TGTGCCAGCAACTTCGGTAACTATGGCTACACCTTC.

The CDR3 nucleotides read TGTGCCAGCAGCCAAGGAGGAGGGGAGAGGCAGCCCCAGCATTTT. Its protein is CASSQGGGERQPQHF. This rearrangement joins TRBV3-1 (or the pseudogene TRBV3-2) to TRBJ1-5, with D possibly matching TRBD1 (5 bases). V lost 1 base and J 7 bases, leaving 14 bases between the germline ends. Germline V gene lookup returns CDR1 LGHDT and CDR2 YNNKEL (reference sequence). The CDR3 runs 15 residues.

This chain joins TRBV2 and TRBJ1-5, with a weak D call TRBD1 (6 bases). The CDR3 is 14 amino acids. Germline values: CDR1 SNHLY, CDR2 FYNNEI. V was pared by 6 bases and J by 5 bases, with 14 bases between. The CDR3 here is CASSKDRIYQPQHF. DNA of the CDR3: TGTGCCAGCAGCAAGGACAGAATTTATCAGCCCCAGCATTTT.

The rearrangement links TRBV7-7 to TRBJ1-3; D is unclear. CDR1 and CDR2 (germline): SSHAT, FNYEAQ (reference sequence). The length of the CDR3 is 15 residues. V was trimmed by 1 base and J by 0 bases, leaving 7 bases between them. Here the CDR3 DNA reads TGTGCCAGCAGCTTAGGATACAGCTCTGGAAACACCATATATTTT. It specifies CASSLGYSSGNTIYF.

The chain is built from TRBV6-5 and TRBJ2-5; TRBD2 matches 7 bases. The CDR3 totals 13 residues. V shed 7 bases and J 7 bases; nucleotides not matched to a gene: 9. CDR1 is MNHEY and CDR2 is SVGAGI in the germline V gene. In nucleotides, the CDR3 is TGTGCCAGCACGCCGGCGGGGGTCGGGACCCAGTACTTC. As protein: CASTPAGVGTQYF.

The table lists this clone with a few counts. The V gene is TRBV7-9, the J gene TRBJ1-1, with 7 bases that match TRBD1. Germline V gene data show CDR1 as SEHNR and CDR2 as FQNEAQ (reference sequence). The CDR3 runs 13 residues. V trimming: 2 bases; J trimming: 8 bases; junction bases outside the gene matches: 5. The CDR3 DNA reads TGTGCCAGCAGCTTACCCCTGACAGGGGAAGCTTTCTTT. Amino acid sequence: CASSLPLTGEAFF.

This clone was seen repeatedly, ten times or more. The identical CDR3 is also encoded by other nucleotide sequences in the sample. The rearrangement links TRBV12-3 or TRBV12-4 to TRBJ1-1; D not resolved. The CDR3 contains 13 residues. V was cut by 2 bases and J by 0 bases, with 4 bases left in between. The CDR3, as DNA: TGTGCCAGCAGTTTACAGGTGAACACTGAAGCTTTCTTT. As protein: CASSLQVNTEAFF.

J is TRBJ1-2 and V is TRBV10-2; D gene uncertain. CDR3 length: 12 amino acids. The germline V and J ends were trimmed by 6 bases and 6 bases, with 11 bases remaining between them. CDR1 is WSHSY and CDR2 is SAAADI in the germline V gene. CDR3 coding DNA: TGCGCCAGCAGCGGTTCAGGCGATGGCTACACCTTC. Protein product: CASSGSGDGYTF.